A single count supports the clone carrying this T cell receptor beta chain. The antigen is unknown. They isolated at least 7 million PBMCs from each sample. This sample was taken from a study of blood T cells in healthy people across ages. Whole-study findings and limits: Observed TCR beta diversity per million T cells went down as age went up. This fall followed a roughly linear course with age. Bulk PBMC profiling left naive and antigen-experienced comparisons inconclusive.

A sample-barcoded 5' primer and a J-beta primer mix were used in a second PCR of roughly 6 to 11 cycles. Every sample produced at least 2.5 million CDR3-containing paired-end reads. TCRdb reprocessed the 5' RACE reads with MiXCR, giving one entry per CDR3 protein. The table lists 850,000 to 1,100,000 distinct CDR3 sequences, 35% to 40% of them singletons. CDR3 length: 12 residues. Trimming at V came to 10 bases and at J to 7 bases, leaving 6 bases not matched to a gene. Germline CDR1 and CDR2: SNHLY and FYNNEI. The sequence was collected from a man aged 18 to 29 in good health. V is TRBV2 and J is TRBJ1-5; 8 bases map to TRBD1. The sequenced sample was blood. CDR3 nucleotide sequence: TGTGCCACAGGACAGGGTGGGCAGCCCCAGCATTTT. Its protein is CATGQGGQPQHF.